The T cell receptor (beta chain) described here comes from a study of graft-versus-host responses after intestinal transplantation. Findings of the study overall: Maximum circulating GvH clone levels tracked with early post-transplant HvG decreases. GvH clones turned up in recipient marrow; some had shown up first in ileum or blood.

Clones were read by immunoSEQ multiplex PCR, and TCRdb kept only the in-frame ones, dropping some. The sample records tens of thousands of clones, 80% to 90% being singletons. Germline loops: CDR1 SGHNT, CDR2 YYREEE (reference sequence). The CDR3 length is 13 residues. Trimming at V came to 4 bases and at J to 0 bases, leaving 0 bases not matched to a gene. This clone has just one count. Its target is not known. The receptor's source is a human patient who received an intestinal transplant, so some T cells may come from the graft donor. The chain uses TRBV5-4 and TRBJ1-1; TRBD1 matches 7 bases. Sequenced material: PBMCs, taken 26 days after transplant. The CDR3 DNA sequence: TGTGCCAGCAGCGACAGGGTGAACACTGAAGCTTTCTTT. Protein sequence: CASSDRVNTEAFF.